This passage covers 11 T cell receptor beta chains from one sample sequenced in a study of OX40 agonist ivuxolimab in advanced cancers. The data were produced by immunoSEQ multiplex PCR, yet TCRdb's version contains in-frame clones alone and is incomplete. Of 98,000 or so clones in the sample, 80% to 90% were seen once. Source: CD4+ or CD8+ T cells sorted from blood, taken in a trial of the OX40 agonist ivuxolimab. The receptors derive from an adult with an advanced solid tumor such as melanoma, head and neck, liver or kidney cancer.

The J gene is TRBJ1-1, the V gene TRBV28; D is unclear. Trimming removed 2 bases from V and 7 bases from J, with 11 bases in between. The CDR3 sequence is 13 residues long. Germline V gives CDR1 MDHEN, CDR2 SYDVKM. The CDR3 reads CASSLAPFFEAFF. CDR3 coding DNA: TGTGCCAGCAGTTTAGCCCCCTTTTTTGAAGCTTTCTTT. The full variable domain, with the rest looked up from reference TRBV28 and TRBJ1-1, is DVKVTQSSRYLVKRTGEKVFLECVQDMDHENMFWYRQDPGLGLRLIYFSYDVKMKEKGDIPEGYSVSREKKERFSLILESASTNQTSMYLCASSLAPFFEAFFGQGTRLTVV.

The gene calls are TRBV6-5 and TRBJ2-1; a weak D match, TRBD2 (5 bases). CDR1 is MNHEY, CDR2 SVGAGI, per germline. There are 13 residues in the CDR3. Trimming took 4 bases from V and 15 from J, leaving 19 bases between them. Here the CDR3 reads CASSSSGIPTPFF. In DNA form, the CDR3 reads TGTGCCAGCAGTTCCTCCGGGATCCCTACCCCGTTCTTC.

There are a few counts of this clone. The chain links TRBV5-4 to TRBJ1-2; D gene uncertain. The CDR3 spans 15 residues. The ends were cut back, 0 bases at V and 4 bases at J, with 13 bases in the middle. Germline-derived CDR1 and CDR2 are SGHNT and YYREEE (reference sequence). CDR3: CASSLVGEAGYGYTF. Written as DNA, the CDR3 is TGTGCCAGCAGCTTGGTGGGAGAAGCAGGCTATGGCTACACCTTC.

This chain uses TRBV6-6 with TRBJ1-2, with unresolved D. The V gene lost 6 bases and the J gene lost 5 bases, with 16 bases spanning the gap. There are 14 residues in the CDR3. Germline CDR1 MNHNY, CDR2 SVGAGI (reference sequence). The CDR3 DNA follows: TGTGCCAGCAGCCCCGGACGCCACTCTTATGGCTACACCTTC. It is translated as CASSPGRHSYGYTF.

The chain carries TRBV6-5 and TRBJ1-3, with D maybe TRBD1 (5 bases). Germline V gene lookup returns CDR1 MNHEY and CDR2 SVGAGI. V was cut by 2 bases and J by 5 bases, with 10 bases left in between. This CDR3 has 14 residues. The CDR3 here is CASSYGDGRNTIYF. For the CDR3, the DNA is TGTGCCAGCAGTTACGGGGACGGCCGAAACACCATATATTTT.

This clone was observed once. V and J are TRBV5-1 and TRBJ1-3; 8 bases map to TRBD1. Germline V gene data show CDR1 as SGHRS and CDR2 as YFSETQ. Losses at the gene ends were 0 bases for V and 2 bases for J; bases not matched to a gene: 7. The CDR3 loop spans 17 amino acids. Here the CDR3 reads CASSLAVTGAAGNTIYF. The CDR3, as DNA: TGCGCCAGCAGCTTGGCCGTGACAGGGGCGGCTGGAAACACCATATATTTT.

The chain combines TRBV30 with TRBJ2-7, with D perhaps given as TRBD1 or TRBD2 (5 bases each). The V gene lost 8 bases and the J gene lost 2 bases, with 19 bases spanning the gap. There are 14 residues in the CDR3. Germline V gives CDR1 GTSNPN, CDR2 SVGIG (reference sequence). The CDR3 bases are TGTGCCGGTGAGGGACGGGGATCTACCTACGAGCAGTACTTC. Translated: CAGEGRGSTYEQYF.

CDR3 bases: TGTGCCATCACCCGGGACGGAGGGGTGAACACTGAAGCTTTCTTT. Translation: CAITRDGGVNTEAFF. The V call is TRBV10-3, the J call TRBJ1-1, with D maybe TRBD1 (5 bases). The CDR3 is made up of 15 amino acids. From germline, CDR1 is ENHRY and CDR2 SYGVKD. V was shortened by 7 bases and J by 0 bases, with 15 bases between the two germline ends.

The chain recombines TRBV30 with TRBJ2-1; 8 nucleotides line up with TRBD2. The CDR3 spans 15 residues. The V gene's germline CDR1 is GTSNPN and CDR2 SVGIG (reference sequence). V trimming: 0 bases; J trimming: 6 bases; junction bases outside the gene matches: 7. CDR3 sequence reads: CAWSVRTSSRNEQFF. The DNA of the CDR3 is TGTGCCTGGAGTGTACGGACTAGCAGTCGCAATGAGCAGTTCTTC.

The table lists this clone with a count of one. V is TRBV27 and J is TRBJ1-1; D unresolved. The CDR3 sequence is 16 residues long. The germline V gene encodes CDR1 MNHEY and CDR2 SMNVEV (reference sequence). V lost 4 bases and J 8 bases, leaving 23 bases between the germline ends. CDR3 bases: TGTGCCAGCAGTTCCTACATGGCCAGTAGTAACAGAGAAGCTTTCTTT. Translated, it gives CASSSYMASSNREAFF.

This clone was seen only once. This chain uses TRBV2 with TRBJ2-7; 7 bases are a match to TRBD1. The germline CDR1 and CDR2 sequences are SNHLY and FYNNEI. The CDR3 sequence is 12 residues long. After removal of 2 bases from V and 7 bases from J, the junction contained 2 bases not matched to a gene. CDR3 DNA sequence: TGTGCCAGCAGTGAACAGGGGGTGGAGCAGTACTTC. This encodes CASSEQGVEQYF.